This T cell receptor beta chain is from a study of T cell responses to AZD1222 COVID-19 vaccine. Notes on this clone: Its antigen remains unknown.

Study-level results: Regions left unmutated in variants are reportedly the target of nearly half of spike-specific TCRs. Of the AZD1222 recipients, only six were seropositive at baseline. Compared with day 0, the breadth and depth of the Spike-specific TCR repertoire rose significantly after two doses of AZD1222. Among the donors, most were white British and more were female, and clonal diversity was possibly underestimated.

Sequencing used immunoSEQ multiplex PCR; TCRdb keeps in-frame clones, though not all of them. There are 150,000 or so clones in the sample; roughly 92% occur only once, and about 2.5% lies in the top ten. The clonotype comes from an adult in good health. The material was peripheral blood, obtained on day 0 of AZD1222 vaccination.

The CDR3 DNA reads TGCAGTGTCGAAACTAATGAAAAACTGTTTTTT. This encodes CSVETNEKLFF. The rearrangement uses TRBV29-1 and TRBJ1-4; D call uncertain. The CDR3 consists of 11 residues. CDR1 is SQVTM, CDR2 ANQGSEA, per germline.